Listed here is a single TCR beta chain. Its antigen is still unknown. This entry is derived from a study of vaccination effects on CD4 cells after COVID-19. Only in-frame clones appear in the TCRdb table, and some are missing; sequencing was by immunoSEQ multiplex PCR. The table shows more than 50,000 clones, with 76% occurring only once. Germline lookup yields CDR1 MNHEY and CDR2 SVGAGI. Losses at the gene ends were 2 bases for V and 0 bases for J; bases not matched to a gene: 6. The CDR3 runs to 16 residues. Antigen-specific CD4+ T cells were expanded (with viral peptide pools) by the ViraFEST assay ahead of sequencing. When around nine days of culture had elapsed, CD4+ T cells were isolated. All participants had two doses of either the BNT162b2 or mRNA-1273 vaccine.

The material sequenced was CD4+ T cells from PBMCs cultured with HCoV-OC43 spike peptides, taken after COVID-19 vaccination. Sample subset: HCoV-OC43 spike overlapping peptide pool stimulation. The chain recombines TRBV6-5 with TRBJ2-5; 7 bases are shared with TRBD2. This clonotype originated in a human donor who received a COVID-19 vaccine. This chain's CDR3 is CASSYVSRGYQETQYF. DNA for the CDR3: TGTGCCAGCAGTTACGTGTCGCGGGGGTACCAAGAGACCCAGTACTTC.